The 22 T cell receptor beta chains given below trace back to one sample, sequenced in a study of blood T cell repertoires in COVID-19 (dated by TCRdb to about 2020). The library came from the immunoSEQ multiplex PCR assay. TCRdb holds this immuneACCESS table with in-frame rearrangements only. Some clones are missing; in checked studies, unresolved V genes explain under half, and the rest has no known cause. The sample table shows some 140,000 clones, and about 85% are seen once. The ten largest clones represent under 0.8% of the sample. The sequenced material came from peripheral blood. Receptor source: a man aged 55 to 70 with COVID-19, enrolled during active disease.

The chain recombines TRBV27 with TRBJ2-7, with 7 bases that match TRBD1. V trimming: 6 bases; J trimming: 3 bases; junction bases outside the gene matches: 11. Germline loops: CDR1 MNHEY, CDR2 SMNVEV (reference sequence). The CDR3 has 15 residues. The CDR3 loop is CASSRTGQINYEQYF. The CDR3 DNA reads TGTGCCAGCAGCCGAACGGGACAGATAAACTACGAGCAGTACTTC.

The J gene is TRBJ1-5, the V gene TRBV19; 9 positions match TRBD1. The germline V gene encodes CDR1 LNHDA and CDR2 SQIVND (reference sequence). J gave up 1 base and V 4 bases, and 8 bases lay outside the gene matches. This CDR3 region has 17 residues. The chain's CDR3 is CASSTTGTGISNQPQHF. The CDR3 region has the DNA TGTGCCAGTAGTACGACCGGGACAGGGATCAGCAATCAGCCCCAGCATTTT.

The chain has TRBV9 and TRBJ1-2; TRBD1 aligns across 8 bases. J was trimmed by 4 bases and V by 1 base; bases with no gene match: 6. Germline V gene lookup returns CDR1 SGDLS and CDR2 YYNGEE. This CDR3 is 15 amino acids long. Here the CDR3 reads CASSVTGQALYGYTF. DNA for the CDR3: TGTGCCAGCAGCGTAACGGGACAGGCCCTCTATGGCTACACCTTC.

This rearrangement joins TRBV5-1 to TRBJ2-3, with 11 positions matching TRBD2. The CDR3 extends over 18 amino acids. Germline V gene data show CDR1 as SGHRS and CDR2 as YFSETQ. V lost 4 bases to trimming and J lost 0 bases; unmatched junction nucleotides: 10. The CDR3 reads CASSLTSGGTYSTDTQYF. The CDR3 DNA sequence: TGCGCCAGCAGCCTTACTAGCGGGGGAACCTATAGCACAGATACGCAGTATTTT.

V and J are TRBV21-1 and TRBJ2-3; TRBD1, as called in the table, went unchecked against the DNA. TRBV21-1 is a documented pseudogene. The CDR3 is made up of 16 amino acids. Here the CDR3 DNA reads TGTGCCAGCACCCTAGTCGACAGGTTGAGCACAGATACGCAGTATTTT. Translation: CASTLVDRLSTDTQYF.

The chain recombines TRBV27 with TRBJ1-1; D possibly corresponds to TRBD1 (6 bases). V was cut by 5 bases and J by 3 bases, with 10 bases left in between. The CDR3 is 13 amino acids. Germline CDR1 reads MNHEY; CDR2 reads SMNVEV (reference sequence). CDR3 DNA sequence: TGTGCCAGCAGTGAGCAGGGGTACACTGAAGCTTTCTTT. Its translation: CASSEQGYTEAFF.

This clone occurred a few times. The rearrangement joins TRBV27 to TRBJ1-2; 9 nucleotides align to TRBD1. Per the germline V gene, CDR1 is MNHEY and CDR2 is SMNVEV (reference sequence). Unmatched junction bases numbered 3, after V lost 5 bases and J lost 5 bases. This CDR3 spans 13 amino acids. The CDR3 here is CASSPGQGYGYTF. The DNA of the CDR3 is TGTGCCAGCAGTCCTGGACAGGGGTATGGCTACACCTTC.

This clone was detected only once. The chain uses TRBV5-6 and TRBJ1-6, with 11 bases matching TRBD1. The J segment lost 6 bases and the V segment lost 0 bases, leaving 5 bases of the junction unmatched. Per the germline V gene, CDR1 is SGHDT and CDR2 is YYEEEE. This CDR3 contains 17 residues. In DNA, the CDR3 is TGTGCCAGCAGCTTGGGGACAGGGGGCGCTTCTAATTCACCCCTCCACTTT. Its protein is CASSLGTGGASNSPLHF.

CDR3 region: CASSVEGVAGTQYF. The CDR3 nucleotides read TGTGCCAGCAGCGTAGAGGGGGTAGCGGGGACCCAGTACTTC. The chain has TRBV9 and TRBJ2-5; D is possibly TRBD2 (7 bases). Germline lookup yields CDR1 SGDLS and CDR2 YYNGEE. V lost 0 bases and J lost 7, with 13 bases in between. CDR3 length: 14 amino acids.

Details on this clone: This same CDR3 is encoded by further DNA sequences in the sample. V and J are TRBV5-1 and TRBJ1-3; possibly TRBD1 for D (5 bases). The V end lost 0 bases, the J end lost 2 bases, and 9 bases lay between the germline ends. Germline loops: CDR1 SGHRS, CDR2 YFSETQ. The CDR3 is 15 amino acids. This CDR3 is CASSLGRGTGNTIYF. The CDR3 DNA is TGCGCCAGCAGCTTGGGTAGGGGAACTGGAAACACCATATATTTT.

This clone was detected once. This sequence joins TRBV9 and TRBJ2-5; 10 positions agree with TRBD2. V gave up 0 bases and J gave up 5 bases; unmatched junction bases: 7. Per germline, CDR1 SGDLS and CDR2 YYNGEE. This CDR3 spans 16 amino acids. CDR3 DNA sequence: TGTGCCAGCAGCGTAGAACCAGCGGGGGGGCCGGAGACCCAGTACTTC. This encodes CASSVEPAGGPETQYF.

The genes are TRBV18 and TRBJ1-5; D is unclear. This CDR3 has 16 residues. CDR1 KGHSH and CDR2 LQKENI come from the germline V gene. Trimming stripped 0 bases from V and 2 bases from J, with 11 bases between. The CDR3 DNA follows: TGTGCCAGCTCACCACCCGGGTTAGCTGGCAATCAGCCCCAGCATTTT. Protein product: CASSPPGLAGNQPQHF. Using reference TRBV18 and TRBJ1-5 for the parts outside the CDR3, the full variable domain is NAGVMQNPRHLVRRRGQEARLRCSPMKGHSHVYWYRQLPEEGLKFMVYLQKENIIDESGMPKERFSAEFPKEGPSILRIQQVVRGDSAAYFCASSPPGLAGNQPQHFGDGTRLSIL.

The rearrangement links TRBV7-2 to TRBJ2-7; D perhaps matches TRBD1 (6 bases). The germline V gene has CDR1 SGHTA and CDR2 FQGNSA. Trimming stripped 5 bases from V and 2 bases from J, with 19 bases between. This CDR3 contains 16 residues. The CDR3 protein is CASSPTQAGGAYEQYF. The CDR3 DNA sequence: TGTGCCAGCAGCCCGACCCAAGCTGGGGGCGCCTACGAGCAGTACTTC. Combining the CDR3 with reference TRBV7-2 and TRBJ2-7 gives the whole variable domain GAGVSQSPSNKVTEKGKDVELRCDPISGHTALYWYRQSLGQGLEFLIYFQGNSAPDKSGLPSDRFSAERTGGSVSTLTIQRTQQEDSAVYLCASSPTQAGGAYEQYFGPGTRLTVT.

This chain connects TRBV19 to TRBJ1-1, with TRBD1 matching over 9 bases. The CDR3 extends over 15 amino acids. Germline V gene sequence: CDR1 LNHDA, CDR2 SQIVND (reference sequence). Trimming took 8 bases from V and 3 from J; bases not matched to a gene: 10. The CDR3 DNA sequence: TGTGCCAGTGGTTCCATGACAGGGGGTGACACTGAAGCTTTCTTT. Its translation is CASGSMTGGDTEAFF. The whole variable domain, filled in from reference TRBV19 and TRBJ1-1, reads DGGITQSPKYLFRKEGQNVTLSCEQNLNHDAMYWYRQDPGQGLRLIYYSQIVNDFQKGDIAEGYSVSREKKESFPLTVTSAQKNPTAFYLCASGSMTGGDTEAFFGQGTRLTVV.

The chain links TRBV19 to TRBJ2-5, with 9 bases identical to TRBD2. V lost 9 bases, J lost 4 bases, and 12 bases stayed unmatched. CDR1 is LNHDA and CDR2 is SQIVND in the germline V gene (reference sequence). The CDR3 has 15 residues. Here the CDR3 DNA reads TGTGCCAGCCGGATGGGCGGGAGGGCCGGAGAGACCCAGTACTTC. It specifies CASRMGGRAGETQYF.

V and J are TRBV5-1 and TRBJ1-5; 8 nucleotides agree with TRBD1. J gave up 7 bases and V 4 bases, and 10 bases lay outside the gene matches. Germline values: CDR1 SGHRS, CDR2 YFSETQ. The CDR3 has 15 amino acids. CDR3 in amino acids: CASSPGQGERQPQHF. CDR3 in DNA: TGCGCCAGCAGCCCCGGACAGGGAGAAAGGCAGCCCCAGCATTTT.

CDR3 in amino acids: CASSLGAGGNEQFF. Written as DNA, the CDR3 is TGTGCCAGCAGCTTAGGTGCAGGGGGGAATGAGCAGTTCTTC. The chain is built from TRBV7-2 and TRBJ2-1; a weak D match, TRBD1 (7 bases). V was trimmed by 1 base and J by 7 bases, leaving 11 bases between them. The CDR3 contains 14 residues. The germline V gene has CDR1 SGHTA and CDR2 FQGNSA.

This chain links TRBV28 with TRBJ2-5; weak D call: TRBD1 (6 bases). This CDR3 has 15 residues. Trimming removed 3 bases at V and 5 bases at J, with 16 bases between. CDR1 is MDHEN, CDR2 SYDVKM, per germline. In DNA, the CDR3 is TGTGCCAGCAGTTTGAGGACAGTCTTAGGGGAGACCCAGTACTTC. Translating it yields CASSLRTVLGETQYF.

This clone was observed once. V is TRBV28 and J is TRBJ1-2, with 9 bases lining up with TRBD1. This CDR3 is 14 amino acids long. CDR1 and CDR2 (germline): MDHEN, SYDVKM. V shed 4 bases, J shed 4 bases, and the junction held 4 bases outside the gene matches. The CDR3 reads CASSSGQGSYGYTF. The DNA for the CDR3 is TGTGCCAGCAGTTCTGGACAGGGGTCCTATGGCTACACCTTC.

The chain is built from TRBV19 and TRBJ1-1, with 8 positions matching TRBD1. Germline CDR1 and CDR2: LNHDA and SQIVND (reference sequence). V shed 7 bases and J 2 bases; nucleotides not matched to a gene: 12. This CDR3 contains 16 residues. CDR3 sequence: CASTSGWDRQNTEAFF. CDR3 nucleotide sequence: TGTGCCAGTACCTCAGGTTGGGACAGGCAAAACACTGAAGCTTTCTTT.

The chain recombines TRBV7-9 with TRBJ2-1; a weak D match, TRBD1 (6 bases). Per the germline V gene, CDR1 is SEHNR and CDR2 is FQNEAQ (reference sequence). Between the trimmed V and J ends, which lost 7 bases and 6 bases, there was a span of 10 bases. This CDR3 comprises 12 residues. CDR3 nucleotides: TGTGCCAGCACAACAGGGAGCAATGAGCAGTTCTTC. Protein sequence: CASTTGSNEQFF. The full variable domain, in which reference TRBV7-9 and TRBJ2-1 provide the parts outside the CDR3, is DTGVSQNPRHKITKRGQNVTFRCDPISEHNRLYWYRQTLGQGPEFLTYFQNEAQLEKSRLLSDRFSAERPKGSFSTLEIQRTEQGDSAMYLCASTTGSNEQFFGPGTRLTVL.

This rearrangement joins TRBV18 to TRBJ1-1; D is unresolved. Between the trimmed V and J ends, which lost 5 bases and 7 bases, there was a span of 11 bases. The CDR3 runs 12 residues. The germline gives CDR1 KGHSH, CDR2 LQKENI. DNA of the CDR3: TGTGCCAGCTCAAGGATCGGAGTTGAAGCTTTCTTT. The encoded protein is CASSRIGVEAFF. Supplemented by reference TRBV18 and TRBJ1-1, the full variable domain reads NAGVMQNPRHLVRRRGQEARLRCSPMKGHSHVYWYRQLPEEGLKFMVYLQKENIIDESGMPKERFSAEFPKEGPSILRIQQVVRGDSAAYFCASSRIGVEAFFGQGTRLTVV.